In its sample, the clone carrying this T cell receptor beta chain was seen a few times. Its antigen is unidentified. These data come from a study of spatial heterogeneity in lung cancer. Points from the study as a whole: Ubiquitous expanded tumor TCRs appeared in blood more at resection than follow-up.

Time point of the sample: sample taken at primary tumor resection. Each CDR3 protein is one row after TCRdb ran MiXCR on the 5' RACE reads. The sample lists over 50,000 distinct CDR3 sequences; roughly 6.6% were seen once. The receptor was derived from a female donor with early-stage non-small cell lung cancer. Sequenced material: PBMCs, taken at surgery.

CDR3 amino acids: CASTKRTGGIVAGLYEQYF. CDR3 sequence (DNA): TGTGCCAGCACCAAAAGGACAGGGGGCATCGTAGCGGGACTGTACGAGCAGTACTTC. V and J are TRBV5-4 and TRBJ2-7; 11 bases agree with TRBD1. The germline V gene encodes CDR1 SGHNT and CDR2 YYREEE (reference sequence). V dropped 6 bases and J dropped 4; count of bases not matched to a gene: 21. The CDR3 length is 19 residues.